This T cell receptor beta chain was retrieved from a study of T-cell reconstitution after alpha-beta-depleted transplantation in children. The germline V gene has CDR1 MGHDK and CDR2 SYGVNS. The J segment lost 4 bases and the V segment lost 6 bases, leaving 9 bases of the junction unmatched. The CDR3 has 16 amino acids. Unique molecular identifiers were incorporated when the TCRbeta library was constructed. TCRdb re-analysed the PCR reads in MiXCR, keeping a single row per CDR3 protein. The sample records about 500,000 distinct CDR3 sequences, approximately 32% being singletons. This clonotype was observed a few times.

The source is a human donor who donated a stem cell graft to a child with aplastic anemia. The genes are TRBV25-1 and TRBJ2-1, with 10 bases that match TRBD2. This sample comprised PBMCs from the stem cell graft donor, obtained from the stem cell graft. CDR3 protein: CASRPPASGGYNEQFF. CDR3 nucleotides: TGTGCCAGCAGACCTCCCGCTAGCGGGGGATACAATGAGCAGTTCTTC.